This T cell receptor beta chain was obtained from a study of T cell responses to AZD1222 COVID-19 vaccine. Notes on the study in general: Only 5 to 7 individuals given AZD1222 were seropositive at baseline. Donors in the cohort were predominantly white British and more often female, and clonal diversity was possibly underestimated.

With regard to this clone: Its specificity is not known.

CDR1 MGHRA and CDR2 YSYEKL come from the germline V gene. This CDR3 has 15 amino acids. V trimming: 3 bases; J trimming: 6 bases; junction bases outside the gene matches: 6. This table comes from immunoSEQ multiplex PCR, and its TCRdb copy is limited to in-frame clones, with some not included. The sample lists 150,000 to 200,000 clones; about 91% were seen once. The sequencing used peripheral blood, collected 28 days after the second AZD1222 dose. The TCR comes from an adult who received the AZD1222 COVID-19 vaccine. The chain uses TRBV4-1 and TRBJ2-3, with 10 bases that match TRBD2. CDR3: CASSQASGGGDTQYF. The CDR3 DNA reads as TGCGCCAGCAGCCAGGCTAGCGGGGGCGGGGATACGCAGTATTTT.